The 29 T cell receptor beta chains given below trace back to one sample, sequenced in a study of blood T cell repertoires in COVID-19. The data were produced by immunoSEQ multiplex PCR, yet TCRdb's version contains in-frame clones alone and is incomplete. The data show around 91,000 clones, less than 85% seen once. The sequenced sample consisted of peripheral blood. These receptors all stem from a man older than 75 with acute or convalescent COVID-19.

V gene TRBV28 combines with J gene TRBJ2-1, with 13 positions matching TRBD2. CDR3 size: 18 residues. Germline values: CDR1 MDHEN, CDR2 SYDVKM. After removal of 6 bases from V and 4 bases from J, the junction contained 12 bases not matched to a gene. This chain's CDR3 is CASSTLLGGLAGYNEQFF. The CDR3 region has the DNA TGTGCCAGCAGCACCTTGTTGGGGGGACTAGCGGGGTACAATGAGCAGTTCTTC. Complete variable domain (other parts from reference TRBV28 and TRBJ2-1): DVKVTQSSRYLVKRTGEKVFLECVQDMDHENMFWYRQDPGLGLRLIYFSYDVKMKEKGDIPEGYSVSREKKERFSLILESASTNQTSMYLCASSTLLGGLAGYNEQFFGPGTRLTVL.

This clone was found a few times. V and J are TRBV6-5 and TRBJ2-7; 8 positions match TRBD1. CDR3 length: 15 residues. V shed 2 bases, J shed 2 bases, and the junction held 5 bases outside the gene matches. Germline CDR1 is MNHEY and CDR2 is SVGAGI. The CDR3 DNA reads as TGTGCCAGCAGTTACGTGGACAGGGTCCCCTACGAGCAGTACTTC. Translation gives CASSYVDRVPYEQYF.

Only one count was recorded for this clone. V and J are TRBV3-1 (or the pseudogene TRBV3-2) and TRBJ2-7; D gene unclear. This CDR3 has 13 residues. Trimming removed 1 base at V and 7 bases at J, with 11 bases between. CDR1 and CDR2 from the germline V gene are LGHDT and YNNKEL (reference sequence). The chain's CDR3 is CASSQVLSKEQYF. CDR3 sequence (DNA): TGTGCCAGCAGCCAAGTACTCTCCAAAGAGCAGTACTTC.

This clone was counted between two and nine times. This chain connects TRBV7-2 to TRBJ1-3; the D gene is possibly TRBD1 (5 bases). The CDR3 covers 14 residues. Germline lookup yields CDR1 SGHTA and CDR2 FQGNSA. V was clipped by 4 bases and J by 0 bases, with 7 bases between them. The CDR3 protein is CASSSGYSGNTIYF. In DNA form, the CDR3 reads TGTGCCAGCAGCTCAGGGTACTCTGGAAACACCATATATTTT.

The chain employs TRBV7-2 and TRBJ1-2; TRBD1 matches 10 bases. This CDR3 contains 15 residues. Trimming removed 3 bases from V and 7 bases from J; junction bases left unmatched: 8. Germline V gives CDR1 SGHTA, CDR2 FQGNSA. In DNA, the CDR3 is TGTGCCAGCAGCTTCCCGGGACAGGGGTTGGGTGGCTACACCTTC. It specifies CASSFPGQGLGGYTF.

The V gene is TRBV19, the J gene TRBJ2-1, with TRBD2 as a possible D gene (6 bases). V dropped 9 bases and J dropped 4 bases, with 22 bases sitting between them. CDR3 length: 16 amino acids. The germline CDR1 and CDR2 sequences are LNHDA and SQIVND (reference sequence). The CDR3 loop is CASANFGTVPYNEQFF. CDR3 DNA: TGTGCCAGCGCAAATTTTGGGACTGTACCTTACAATGAGCAGTTCTTC. The full variable domain, with the rest looked up from reference TRBV19 and TRBJ2-1, is DGGITQSPKYLFRKEGQNVTLSCEQNLNHDAMYWYRQDPGQGLRLIYYSQIVNDFQKGDIAEGYSVSREKKESFPLTVTSAQKNPTAFYLCASANFGTVPYNEQFFGPGTRLTVL.

CDR3 sequence: CASSTGQGNGYTF. DNA for the CDR3: TGTGCCAGCAGCACCGGACAGGGGAATGGCTACACCTTC. The chain combines TRBV7-2 with TRBJ1-2, with TRBD1 identical over 9 bases. This CDR3 is 13 amino acids long. Trimming at V came to 5 bases and at J to 6 bases, leaving 4 bases not matched to a gene. Germline assignment: CDR1 SGHTA and CDR2 FQGNSA.

This chain connects TRBV6-1 to TRBJ2-5, with D perhaps matching TRBD2 (6 bases). The CDR3 consists of 15 residues. V lost 3 bases and J lost 4, with 15 bases in between. Germline V gene lookup returns CDR1 MNHNS and CDR2 SASEGT. DNA for the CDR3: TGTGCCAGCAGTGATGGGGGGAACTTCCCAGAGACCCAGTACTTC. This translates into CASSDGGNFPETQYF.

The genes are TRBV5-5 and TRBJ2-3; tentative D call: TRBD2 (5 bases). Trimming left V 0 bases short and J 8 bases short, with 16 bases between. CDR3 length equals 15 residues. The germline V gene has CDR1 SGHKS and CDR2 YYEKEE (reference sequence). CDR3 sequence reads: CASSLDEGSPGTQYF. The DNA for the CDR3 is TGTGCCAGCAGCTTGGATGAGGGATCCCCGGGTACGCAGTATTTT.

This chain joins TRBV5-8 and TRBJ1-4, with 11 nucleotides matching TRBD1. Trimming cost V 3 bases and J 7 bases; bases outside gene matches: 5. The CDR3 contains 15 residues. Germline V gene data show CDR1 as SGHTS and CDR2 as YDEGEE. For the CDR3, the DNA is TGTGCCAGCAGCTCCCGGACAGGGGGCGGTGAAAAACTGTTTTTT. Its protein product is CASSSRTGGGEKLFF.

The chain couples TRBV7-9 to TRBJ1-1; D is perhaps TRBD1 (6 bases). Trimming shortened V by 5 bases and J by 10 bases, and 17 bases separated the two germline ends. The CDR3 contains 13 residues. CDR1 SEHNR and CDR2 FQNEAQ come from the germline V gene (reference sequence). The CDR3 DNA follows: TGTGCCAGCAGCCCACAGCAGGGGACCGGAGCTTTCTTT. Amino acid sequence: CASSPQQGTGAFF.

The CDR3 loop is CASSLRTGVEETQYF. CDR3 DNA: TGTGCCAGCAGCTTACGGACAGGGGTGGAGGAGACCCAGTACTTC. This sequence joins TRBV7-9 and TRBJ2-5; 9 bases agree with TRBD1. With 2 bases clipped from V and 5 bases from J, the junction kept 6 bases outside the gene matches. CDR1 SEHNR and CDR2 FQNEAQ come from the germline V gene (reference sequence). The CDR3 is 15 residues long.

The chain links TRBV29-1 to TRBJ1-5; 11 nucleotides match TRBD1. CDR1 is SQVTM and CDR2 is ANQGSEA in the germline V gene. This CDR3 has 15 amino acids. The V gene end was trimmed by 6 bases and the J gene end by 5 bases; junction bases not matched to a gene: 9. This chain's CDR3 is CSVSLGQGAYQPQHF. In nucleotides, the CDR3 is TGCAGCGTCTCTCTAGGACAGGGGGCCTATCAGCCCCAGCATTTT.

Note on this clone: At one of its ends the junction is not consistent with the germline gene, which may arise from a read error. The J gene is TRBJ2-3, the V gene TRBV4-1; TRBD2 might be the D (6 bases). The CDR3 sequence is 13 residues long. Germline loops: CDR1 MGHRA, CDR2 YSYEKL. The CDR3 here is CASSQVGTHRRAF. CDR3 nucleotide sequence: TGCGCCAGCAGCCAAGTTGGGACCCATCGGAGGGCTTTT.

The DNA of the CDR3 is TGTGCCAGCAGAATCGGCAGGGGGCGCCTCGACTATGGCTACACCTTC. As protein: CASRIGRGRLDYGYTF. The gene calls are TRBV5-6 and TRBJ1-2, with 8 bases lining up with TRBD1. Germline CDR1 and CDR2: SGHDT and YYEEEE. This CDR3 comprises 16 residues. The V segment lost 5 bases and the J segment 3 bases; nucleotides outside the gene matches: 12.

The gene calls are TRBV28 and TRBJ2-7; 10 bases match TRBD2. CDR1 is MDHEN, CDR2 SYDVKM, per germline. V lost 5 bases to trimming and J lost 2 bases; unmatched junction nucleotides: 3. This CDR3 spans 14 amino acids. The CDR3 protein is CASSRGTSAYEQYF. The DNA of the CDR3 is TGTGCCAGCAGTCGGGGGACTAGCGCCTACGAGCAGTACTTC.

CDR3 DNA sequence: TGTGCCAGCAGCCGCCCGGGACTAGCGGGAGATACCGGGGAGCTGTTTTTT. Protein sequence: CASSRPGLAGDTGELFF. The chain links TRBV5-6 to TRBJ2-2; 14 positions match TRBD2. CDR3 length: 17 amino acids. Germline values: CDR1 SGHDT, CDR2 YYEEEE. V lost 4 bases to trimming and J lost 5 bases; unmatched junction nucleotides: 7. The variable domain in full, completed from reference TRBV5-6 and TRBJ2-2, reads DAGVTQSPTHLIKTRGQQVTLRCSPKSGHDTVSWYQQALGQGPQFIFQYYEEEERQRGNFPDRFSGHQFPNYSSELNVNALLLGDSALYLCASSRPGLAGDTGELFFGEGSRLTVL.

The chain uses TRBV19 and TRBJ2-5; TRBD1 agrees at 9 bases. Germline CDR1 reads LNHDA; CDR2 reads SQIVND (reference sequence). V was pared by 3 bases and J by 4 bases, with 12 bases of the junction left unmatched. The CDR3 sequence is 17 residues long. The CDR3 reads CASSIDRGGDQPETQYF. CDR3 DNA sequence: TGTGCCAGTAGTATCGACAGGGGGGGTGATCAACCAGAGACCCAGTACTTC. Looking up the rest from reference TRBV19 and TRBJ2-5 gives the full variable domain: DGGITQSPKYLFRKEGQNVTLSCEQNLNHDAMYWYRQDPGQGLRLIYYSQIVNDFQKGDIAEGYSVSREKKESFPLTVTSAQKNPTAFYLCASSIDRGGDQPETQYFGPGTRLLVL.

The chain is built from TRBV7-2 and TRBJ1-2; D is uncertain. CDR3 length: 13 residues. From germline, CDR1 is SGHTA and CDR2 FQGNSA. Trimming removed 5 bases at V and 8 bases at J, with 15 bases between. The DNA for the CDR3 is TGTGCCAGCAGCGTAGATGGACTCTTCGGCTACACCTTC. It is translated as CASSVDGLFGYTF.

This rearrangement joins TRBV7-2 to TRBJ2-7, with 10 bases lining up with TRBD2. The trim removed 3 bases at V and 2 bases at J, leaving 4 bases unmatched. The germline V gene has CDR1 SGHTA and CDR2 FQGNSA. CDR3 length equals 15 residues. The CDR3 bases are TGTGCCAGCAGCTTTACACTAGCGGGGACCTACGAGCAGTACTTC. Translation gives CASSFTLAGTYEQYF.

The rearrangement uses TRBV6-1 and TRBJ2-7, with D unclear. Per the germline V gene, CDR1 is MNHNS and CDR2 is SASEGT. CDR3 size: 11 residues. V lost 3 bases, J lost 3 bases, and 3 bases lay in between. CDR3 region: CASSDLYEQYF. The CDR3 DNA reads TGTGCCAGCAGTGATCTCTACGAGCAGTACTTC.

The J gene is TRBJ1-2, the V gene TRBV6-2 or TRBV6-3; tentatively, D is TRBD1 (5 bases). Germline loops: CDR1 MNHEY, CDR2 SVGEGT. The ends were cut back, 4 bases at V and 6 bases at J, with 12 bases in the middle. The CDR3 covers 13 residues. The CDR3 coding sequence is TGTGCCAGCAGTTTCGGGGGTAATGATGGCTACACCTTC. This encodes CASSFGGNDGYTF.

This chain connects TRBV18 to TRBJ2-7; D remains ambiguous. V was shortened by 3 bases and J by 3 bases, with 15 bases between the two germline ends. The CDR3 has 15 residues. Germline CDR1 is KGHSH and CDR2 is LQKENI. CDR3 in amino acids: CASSPGLRNHYEQYF. In DNA form, the CDR3 reads TGTGCCAGCTCACCTGGGCTACGGAATCACTACGAGCAGTACTTC. The full variable domain, its missing parts supplied by reference TRBV18 and TRBJ2-7, is NAGVMQNPRHLVRRRGQEARLRCSPMKGHSHVYWYRQLPEEGLKFMVYLQKENIIDESGMPKERFSAEFPKEGPSILRIQQVVRGDSAAYFCASSPGLRNHYEQYFGPGTRLTVT.

The rearrangement links TRBV27 to TRBJ2-1, with a weak D call TRBD2 (6 bases). This CDR3 contains 15 residues. Germline CDR1 is MNHEY and CDR2 is SMNVEV (reference sequence). The V end lost 5 bases, the J end lost 6 bases, and 17 bases lay between the germline ends. In DNA form, the CDR3 reads TGTGCCAGCAGTACCATGTTGGCTAGCGTCAATGAGCAGTTCTTC. Protein sequence: CASSTMLASVNEQFF.

This rearrangement joins TRBV2 to TRBJ2-7; D call uncertain. Germline-derived CDR1 and CDR2 are SNHLY and FYNNEI. The CDR3 totals 16 residues. Deletions cut 2 bases from V and 3 bases from J, with 17 bases between. The chain's CDR3 is CASSEMPKLTHYEQYF. The CDR3 DNA sequence: TGTGCCAGCAGTGAAATGCCTAAACTAACCCACTACGAGCAGTACTTC.

The chain employs TRBV6-4 and TRBJ1-5, with D hard to call. V lost 3 bases and J lost 5, with 8 bases in between. Germline V lookup: CDR1 MRHNA, CDR2 SNTAGT. This CDR3 spans 13 amino acids. CDR3 amino acids: CASSEYQDQPQHF. The CDR3 region has the DNA TGTGCCAGCAGTGAGTACCAGGATCAGCCCCAGCATTTT.

This chain joins TRBV24-1 and TRBJ2-3; possible D gene TRBD1, 5 bases. CDR1 and CDR2 (germline): KGHDR, SFDVKD. V was shortened by 5 bases and J by 2 bases, with 19 bases between the two germline ends. The CDR3 is 17 residues long. The CDR3 nucleotides read TGTGCCACCAGTGTTCCAGGGTCCGCTTTTGACACAGATACGCAGTATTTT. Translation: CATSVPGSAFDTDTQYF.

The chain carries TRBV3-1 (or the pseudogene TRBV3-2) and TRBJ2-1, with 15 bases lining up with TRBD2. Germline CDR1 is LGHDT and CDR2 is YNNKEL (reference sequence). The CDR3 has 16 amino acids. V lost 3 bases and J lost 9; bases outside the gene matches: 6. CDR3 coding DNA: TGTGCCAGCAGCCAGCGGGGACTAGCGGGAGGCGGTGAGCAGTTCTTC. Translation gives CASSQRGLAGGGEQFF.

The V and J genes are TRBV6-5 and TRBJ2-3, with a weak D call TRBD1 (6 bases). The CDR3 covers 13 residues. Germline loops: CDR1 MNHEY, CDR2 SVGAGI. Between the trimmed V and J ends, which lost 5 bases and 4 bases, there was a span of 10 bases. The CDR3 sequence is CASSLAGADTQYF. CDR3 coding DNA: TGTGCCAGCAGTCTTGCAGGGGCAGATACGCAGTATTTT.